The clone carrying this T cell receptor beta chain was observed at least ten times. Its antigen is undetermined. No progression to ophthalmopathy over 18 months defined stable hyperthyroidism. This sample is part of a study of Graves' ophthalmopathy and Graves' hyperthyroidism. General study points: Blood also carried most expanded thyroid clonotypes exceeding 0.001 frequency.

Amplification targeted the TCR beta CDR3 regions, with RNA transcripts as the source material. Investigators did first-round RT-PCR with HTBI primers, then second-round multiplex PCR. TCRdb ran MiXCR on the multiplex PCR reads and lists one entry per CDR3 protein. The repertoire has 500,000 to 700,000 distinct CDR3 sequences, 20% to 25% of them found once; the top ten carry roughly 6.9%. This TCR was sampled from a woman younger than 35 with stable Graves' hyperthyroidism. Some clones in this sample may be carry-over from other donors' samples. Sample: peripheral blood.

The CDR3 spells CSARVSLTGNTEAFF. CDR3 nucleotide sequence: TGCAGTGCTAGAGTCTCGCTGACAGGGAACACTGAAGCTTTCTTT. This rearrangement joins TRBV20-1 to TRBJ1-1, with D possibly matching TRBD1 (6 bases). With 1 base removed from V and 1 base from J, the gap between germline ends came to 13 bases. CDR1 and CDR2 (germline): DFQATT, SNEGSKA (reference sequence). This CDR3 region has 15 residues.